This T cell receptor (beta chain) was profiled in a study of beta chain bispecific antibodies for T cell cancers (dated by TCRdb to the early 2020s). For context, the study as a whole: T cells from healthy donors were cocultured with T cell leukemia lines in the presence of bispecific antibodies, after which the depletion of each TRBV family was measured by TRBV sequencing of the surviving cells. Surface TRBV12 (TRBV12-3) was expressed by Jurkat cells, and surface TRBV5-5 was expressed by HPB-ALL cells. The paper's findings and limits, for the study overall: Cross-reactivity of the anti-TRBV5-5 antibody with TRBV5-6 was attributed to high sequence similarity between the two genes. Every sequenced sample contained a mix of leukemia cell line cells and normal T cells, and most targeted TRBV signal came from the leukemia cells rather than from the normal T cells.

Relative to germline, V is 3 bases shorter and J is 2 bases shorter, with 11 bases between their ends. CDR3 length: 14 amino acids, cysteine to phenylalanine. This entry keeps only the CDR3 DNA: 42 bases, framed from base 1. This clonotype has a count of ten or more. The antigen it recognizes is unknown. Qualities for individual bases were not recorded, and no much larger clone is one base off. Libraries incorporated unique molecular identifier barcodes, which were used to quantify clonotypes. Qiagen AllPrep DNA/RNA Micro kits were used to isolate total RNA, and an Agilent TapeStation was used to check RNA quality. TCR beta libraries were built by 5' RACE: cDNA synthesis followed by two PCR steps using TCR beta constant-region gene-specific primers. Sequencing of the TCR beta libraries was performed on an Illumina MiSeq platform. The original methods were these. MIGEC, MiXCR and VDJtools were used to process the reads. The frequency of each clonotype was calculated as the fraction of all unique molecular identifiers in the sample that belonged to that clonotype. Any TRBV gene that IMGT lists as a pseudogene or open reading frame, and is therefore nonfunctional, such as TRBV1, TRBV12-1 and TRBV21, was left out. The public sequencing data were trimmed at Q25 with fastp and processed into clonotypes with MiXCR by TCRdb, which kept only in-frame beta chains. Under each unique CDR3 protein, matching rows form one entry showing the most common genes and DNA. What appears here as the V and J calls and clone size reflects TCRdb's work, not the paper's. Counted in this sample were tens of thousands of distinct CDR3 sequences; roughly 3% of them appeared once. Approximately 29% of the sample is held by the ten biggest clonotypes.

T cells were expanded from blood mononuclear cells with anti-CD3 antibody OKT3 or CD3/CD28 Dynabeads for approximately 3 days. The culture conditions for expanded T cells were RPMI 1640 plus 10% fetal bovine serum, recombinant human IL-2 (about 100 IU/ml) and IL-7 (approximately 5.4 ng/ml). For cocultures, 50,000 or so normal T cells were combined with 50,000 or so target cells and bispecific antibody in 75 to 100 ul and incubated for approximately 15 hours at 37 degrees C. Each bispecific antibody was composed of two single-chain variable fragments, which were expressed in a single-chain diabody format with a His tag. Effector T cells came from healthy human donors; peripheral blood mononuclear cells were isolated from leukapheresis samples by Ficoll density gradient centrifugation.

The V and J genes are TRBV12-3 or TRBV12-4 and TRBJ2-7; D gene: possibly TRBD1, on 5 matching bases. The source of this sequence is a human donor in good health. Some clones in this sample may be carry-over from other donors' samples. Specimen: healthy donor T cells cultured with leukemia cells. CDR3 reads: CASSLVAGTYEQYF. At the DNA level, the sequence is TGTGCCAGCAGTTTGGTAGCAGGGACCTACGAGCAGTACTTC.